Following are 10 T cell receptor beta chains from one sample sequenced in a study of T cell responses to AZD1222 COVID-19 vaccine. Libraries were prepared by immunoSEQ multiplex PCR; TCRdb keeps only in-frame clonotypes and omits some of them. The table has about 120,000 clones, 80% to 90% seen once. The input for sequencing was peripheral blood, taken on day 0 of AZD1222 vaccination. The receptor source for this set is an adult in good health.

V is TRBV7-9 and J is TRBJ2-7, with D possibly matching TRBD1 (5 bases). V shed 2 bases and J shed 4 bases, with 9 bases lying between them. Germline V gene sequence: CDR1 SEHNR, CDR2 FQNEAQ (reference sequence). This CDR3 has 13 residues. The CDR3 sequence is CASSLTTVYEQYF. The CDR3 nucleotides read TGTGCCAGCAGCTTAACGACAGTTTACGAGCAGTACTTC. The full variable domain, its missing parts supplied by reference TRBV7-9 and TRBJ2-7, is DTGVSQNPRHKITKRGQNVTFRCDPISEHNRLYWYRQTLGQGPEFLTYFQNEAQLEKSRLLSDRFSAERPKGSFSTLEIQRTEQGDSAMYLCASSLTTVYEQYFGPGTRLTVT.

This sequence joins TRBV7-2 and TRBJ2-3; 7 positions match TRBD1. The V gene end was trimmed by 4 bases and the J gene end by 4 bases; junction bases not matched to a gene: 11. The CDR3 runs to 16 residues. In germline, CDR1 is SGHTA, CDR2 FQGNSA. The CDR3 loop is CASSSTGSITSDTQYF. CDR3 sequence (DNA): TGTGCCAGCAGCTCGACAGGGAGCATAACGTCAGATACGCAGTATTTT.

The rearrangement uses TRBV14 and TRBJ2-7, with D perhaps TRBD1 (6 bases). CDR1 is SGHDN and CDR2 is FVKESK in the germline V gene. The CDR3 has 14 amino acids. The V end was cut by 6 bases, the J end by 0 bases, with 12 bases between. CDR3 coding DNA: TGTGCCAGCAGTCCGGACAGCCACTCCTACGAGCAGTACTTC. Residues: CASSPDSHSYEQYF.

This chain connects TRBV4-1 to TRBJ1-5; TRBD1 might be the D (5 bases). From germline, CDR1 is MGHRA and CDR2 YSYEKL. V was pared by 1 base and J by 1 base, with 14 bases between. The CDR3 has 17 amino acids. The CDR3 here is CASSQGRGWSSNQPQHF. The DNA for the CDR3 is TGCGCCAGCAGCCAAGGTCGGGGCTGGTCGAGCAATCAGCCCCAGCATTTT.

J is TRBJ1-2 and V is TRBV9; 8 nucleotides align to TRBD1. The germline V gene has CDR1 SGDLS and CDR2 YYNGEE. The trim removed 6 bases at V and 2 bases at J, leaving 12 bases unmatched. The CDR3 totals 16 residues. The CDR3: CASNSQGASENYGYTF. CDR3 nucleotide sequence: TGTGCCAGCAACAGTCAGGGGGCCTCAGAAAACTATGGCTACACCTTC.

In this sample, this clone turned up a few times. J is TRBJ1-2 and V is TRBV7-2; 8 bases are shared with TRBD1. Germline V gene sequence: CDR1 SGHTA, CDR2 FQGNSA. With V trimmed by 6 bases and J by 7 bases, 13 bases remained unmatched. The CDR3 has 15 residues. In DNA, the CDR3 is TGTGCCAGCAGTCCCCCCGTGACAGGGGTGATTGGCTACACCTTC. It specifies CASSPPVTGVIGYTF.

V is TRBV24-1 and J is TRBJ1-1; no definite D call. Germline lookup yields CDR1 KGHDR and CDR2 SFDVKD. The CDR3 runs 14 residues. The germline V and J ends were trimmed by 7 bases and 4 bases, with 15 bases remaining between them. The DNA for the CDR3 is TGTGCCACCAGGGGGAATAGTGGGAGCACTGAAGCTTTCTTT. Residues: CATRGNSGSTEAFF.

In this sample, this clone turned up a few times. J is TRBJ2-3 and V is TRBV30, with D unclear. The germline gives CDR1 GTSNPN, CDR2 SVGIG (reference sequence). CDR3 length: 16 amino acids. The V end was cut by 0 bases, the J end by 2 bases, with 15 bases between. As DNA, the CDR3 is TGTGCCTGGAGTGTGAAGGGCTTAAGATCCACAGATACGCAGTATTTT. Its protein is CAWSVKGLRSTDTQYF.

The genes are TRBV7-3 and TRBJ2-2; perhaps TRBD1 as D (6 bases). Trimming left V 5 bases short and J 4 bases short, with 17 bases between. The V gene's germline CDR1 is SGHTA and CDR2 FQGTGA. The CDR3 is 16 amino acids. The DNA for the CDR3 is TGTGCCAGCAGCCTGAACAGGGCCCCCGTCACCGGGGAGCTGTTTTTT. Its translation: CASSLNRAPVTGELFF.

The chain couples TRBV11-3 to TRBJ1-6, with 8 bases identical to TRBD1. After removal of 5 bases from V and 0 bases from J, the junction contained 6 bases not matched to a gene. Germline CDR1 reads SGHNT; CDR2 reads YENEEA. This CDR3 is 17 amino acids long. In DNA form, the CDR3 reads TGTGCCAGCAGCACGGGGGACAGGAGCTCCTATAATTCACCCCTCCACTTT. Protein sequence: CASSTGDRSSYNSPLHF.